The text below deals with one TCR beta chain. No antigen is known for it. Base qualities are not provided; no much larger clone lies one nucleotide away. TCR CDR3 regions were amplified from genomic DNA by multiplex PCR using the deep immunoSEQ assay. Genomic DNA extracted from each cell subset was distributed evenly over all wells of several immunoSEQ 96-well plates, and each plate served as one replicate. For sorted subsets, 150 to 200 ng genomic DNA, equal to 25,000 to 35,000 T cell genomes, was loaded into each replicate PCR. Purified libraries were measured with a Qubit 3.0 fluorometer, size-checked on a Bioanalyzer 2100, and measured again with the KAPA Library Quantification kit. Each immunoSEQ 96-well plate was sequenced on its own single-read 150-cycle Illumina NextSeq 550 flow cell. The source study handled its data this way. Because only junctional sequences without quality scores were contained in the immunoSEQ output, filtering matching that applied to full-length reads could not be performed. Sequences were annotated with PyIR, a Python wrapper for IgBLAST v1.9, using IMGT germline references to assign V/J genes and CDR3. Reads were removed for weak V/J assignments (E-value above 1e-6), missing CDR3, stop codons, out-of-frame junctions, or ambiguous translated residues. V3J clonotypes were defined as sequences sharing an identical inferred V gene, J gene, and CDR3 amino acid sequence. Percentage overlap between repertoires was computed as shared unique clonotypes divided by the size of the smaller repertoire. Three approaches were used to assess repertoire richness: RTK rarefaction, the Chao1 estimator, and Recon v2.1 estimates of unobserved clonotypes. OLGA was used to compute generation probabilities for all TCRbeta clonotypes that the gDNA method yielded from several donors. Imported from immuneACCESS, the table was reduced by TCRdb to in-frame sequences with V and J called. These copies leave out some clones; in studies compared against another copy, an unresolved V gene accounts for under half, and the cause of the remainder is not known. That table is the source of V, J and clone size, and D and trimming were worked out from the DNA. The sample table records some 2 million clones; about 95% of these occur just once. 0.13% of the sample lies in the top ten.

The CDR3 sequence holds 14 residues, the cysteine and phenylalanine included. Only CDR3 DNA is held: 42 bases, read in frame from base 1. For this chain, trimming is 6 bases at the V end and 3 bases at the J end, and the number of junction bases without a gene match is 4. In the germline V gene, CDR1 corresponds to MNHNS and CDR2 to SASEGT. Healthy HIV-negative adults with no recently reported acute infections or vaccinations were included as donors. Only Caucasian adults living in Nashville, Tennessee, USA were represented among the donors. CD4+ T cells were enriched by magnetic negative selection, after which naive cells were positively selected on CD45RA and the negative fraction was taken as the memory subset. After blood collection by leukapheresis, PBMCs were isolated using Ficoll-Histopaque density gradient centrifugation and then cryopreserved in the vapor phase of liquid nitrogen. Analytical flow cytometry was used to check the purity and quantity of every magnetically sorted T cell population. From each sorted fraction, genomic DNA was isolated and quantified by UV absorbance on a Nanodrop 2000c.

The data originate from a study of shared clonotypes between healthy human individuals (dated by TCRdb to the early 2020s). Describing the broader study: The cohort included three men and two women between 18 and 49 years of age. For each donor, CD4 naive and CD4 memory were each run on three plates, CD8 naive on two plates, and CD8 memory on one plate. To estimate repertoire size and how much clonotype sharing occurs between individuals, the study deeply sequenced the blood TCR repertoires of five healthy adults. Different laboratories and diverse techniques were used to prepare libraries and sequence TCR repertoires, to increase sequencing depth and limit assay-specific biases. Leukapheresis yielded between about 0.85 and 10 billion PBMCs per donor. On the study overall, not on this receptor specifically: Across a handful of donors, roughly 5% of naive CD4, roughly 3.5% of naive CD8, 2% to 2.5% of memory CD4, and approximately 0.4% of memory CD8 clonotypes were shared. Estimated clonotype richness was generally larger for naive than for memory subsets. Pairwise subsampling indicated that sequencing depth was expected to affect the degree of clonotype sharing among donors. Even with the large sequencing depth, rarefaction of the sorted-subset datasets indicated that sequencing was incomplete. Because the study included only a small number of donors, the genetic and exposure-history diversity represented was limited. Higher generation probabilities were observed for clonotypes shared by all four sorted-subset donors than for non-shared clonotypes. Only blood was sampled, and tissue TCR repertoires likely differ from those in blood.

This chain is built from TRBV6-1 and TRBJ1-5, with 8 central nucleotides matching TRBD1. The sequence derives from a man aged 18 to 29 in good health. Sequenced material: naive CD4+ T cells sorted from blood. What this sample's cell subset or site label stands for: CD45RA+ positively selected. The bases are TGTGCCAGCAGCTGGACAGGGATCAATCAGCCCCAGCATTTT. This gives the protein CASSWTGINQPQHF.